One T cell receptor (beta chain) is described in this entry. This clonotype was recorded once. There is no known antigen for this receptor. At one of its ends the junction is not consistent with the germline gene, which may arise from a read error. The library was obtained by multiplex PCR. TCRdb shows the sequencer as Illumina HiSeq 2500. TCRbeta libraries were built by three rounds of nested PCR using primers (Table S4), following protocols modified from ARM-PCR. Before sequencing, PCR products in the 200-500 bp range were cut out of the gel and cleaned up using the QIAquick gel extraction kit. The source study handled its data this way. Reads were cleaned using Trimmomatic, were merged into complete CDR3 sequences using FLASH, and were assigned to V(D)J germline segments using MiTCR. Clonal diversity was computed as the inverse Simpson's index with VDJtools. In-frame sequences lacking a premature stop codon were counted as productive reads. In TCRdb, the public reads were trimmed at Q25 with fastp and aligned with MiXCR, with productive beta chains retained. Identical CDR3 proteins give one entry, which carries the most common genes and DNA. The V and J calls, along with clone size, are taken from TCRdb and not from the paper's own processing. This sample lists approximately 90,000 distinct CDR3 sequences; just over 65% were detected once. Together, the top ten hold about 16% of the sample.

The germline V gene sets CDR1 to MGHRA and CDR2 to YSYEKL. The CDR3 runs 16 amino acids, cysteine and phenylalanine included. CDR3 DNA only is kept here, 48 bases in frame from base 1. Bulk unsorted tissue served as the source for RNA extraction, and RNA quality was assessed using a NanoDrop ND-1000 and an Agilent 2100. Donors were newly diagnosed lung cancer patients admitted for thoracic surgery in China between August and November 2014, without prior chemotherapy. Anyone who had undergone radiotherapy or chemotherapy before, or who had another cancer at the same time, was left out of the study. Pieces of surgical tissue measuring roughly 1-2.3 cm3 were kept in RNAlater solution and stored at -80 degrees C until use. This entry comes from a study of tumor and adjacent non-tumor tissue in lung cancer (dated by TCRdb to between 2018 and 2020). Broadly, across the study: Patients with adenocarcinoma (approximately 13), squamous cell carcinoma (2) and small cell lung cancer (1) were included in the cohort. Sequencing generated a total of around 120 million productive TCRbeta reads, averaging approximately 3.8 million reads per sample. For each patient, one tumor sample and one normal lung sample were taken, giving a few dozen paired specimens that underwent TCRbeta CDR3 sequencing. The approximately 15 enrolled patients, of whom roughly 10 were men and 5 were women, were aged roughly 30 to 80 years and were diagnosed with TNM stage I to III disease. Bulk TCRbeta repertoires were compared between lung tumor tissue and matched distant non-tumor lung tissue obtained from approximately 16 lung cancer patients.

General findings and caveats noted by the study authors: TCR diversity was significantly higher in younger patients, and greater tumor TCR diversity was associated with shorter overall survival and shorter disease-free survival. Because peripheral blood was not sequenced, the blood TCRbeta repertoires of the lung cancer patients in the study went unexamined. Tumor tissue showed significantly greater TCR diversity (inverse Simpson) than normal lung tissue (431.37 vs 166.20, P = 0.0075, Mann-Whitney U test). The sequencing platform is not named in the methods, and unique molecular identifiers are not mentioned. A significantly larger cumulative share of the repertoire was made up by the top 100 clones in normal lung than in tumor tissue. Only around 16 patients were in the cohort, and the authors stated that larger samples and more detailed clinical data are needed.

The sample was lung tumor tissue. The clonotype comes from a man aged 55 to 69 with non-small cell lung cancer. The chain is made from TRBV4-1 and TRBJ2-2; the D region is possibly TRBD1 or TRBD2, each matching across 5 bases. In nucleotide form, the sequence is TGCGCCAGCAGCCATGAATCCGGCAGGGCGGCCGGGGAGCCGTTTTTT. This sequence encodes CASSHESGRAAGEPFF.